This T cell receptor (beta chain) was captured by sequencing in a study of CD8 T cells in ankylosing spondylitis. Study observations and caveats: Earlier reports found some motif variants in synovial fluid and blood in reactive arthritis. A motif of 8 or 9 highly homologous TCR beta variants was seen as apparently characteristic of ankylosing spondylitis blood. Disease-associated clonotypes exhibited CD8+ identity and were relatively infrequent in peripheral blood.

The CDR3 loop spans 16 amino acids. The V segment lost 6 bases and the J segment 0 bases; nucleotides outside the gene matches: 5. Germline V lookup: CDR1 MNHEY, CDR2 SMNVEV (reference sequence). It was by quantitative 5'-RACE with molecular barcodes that TCR beta libraries were made. TCRdb re-derived calls from the 5' RACE reads in MiXCR, one entry per CDR3 protein. The top ten clones hold about 10% of a sample with about 300,000 distinct CDR3 sequences, around a tenth of them seen once. Details on this clonotype: The antigen is undetermined.

The TCR originated in a female donor with ankylosing spondylitis or in good health (not recorded which). V gene TRBV27 combines with J gene TRBJ2-2, with TRBD2 identical over 9 bases. The specimen sequenced was blood, either unsorted or a sorted T cell fraction (not recorded which). In DNA, the CDR3 is TGTGCCAGCAGATGGCGACTAGCGGCGAACACCGGGGAGCTGTTTTTT. As protein: CASRWRLAANTGELFF.